These 30 T cell receptor beta chains came from one sample sequenced in a study of cytomegalovirus exposure and HLA in healthy donors. The PCR ran on 60 Vbeta and 13 Jbeta primers. Clones were read by immunoSEQ multiplex PCR, and TCRdb kept only the in-frame ones, dropping some. The profile shows 200,000 or so clones, approximately 80% of them singletons. The sequenced sample consisted of PBMCs. Every receptor here comes from a man between 35 and 55 years old in good health and CMV-seronegative.

J is TRBJ2-7 and V is TRBV4-1; 14 bases align to TRBD2. CDR3 length equals 18 residues. Germline assignment: CDR1 MGHRA and CDR2 YSYEKL. V dropped 0 bases and J dropped 4; count of bases not matched to a gene: 8. CDR3 in DNA: TGCGCCAGCAGCCAAGATGGACTAGCGGGGGGTCGGGAGTACGAGCAGTACTTC. Translated: CASSQDGLAGGREYEQYF.

This chain joins TRBV5-6 and TRBJ2-6, with unresolved D. V dropped 4 bases and J dropped 0 bases, with 8 bases sitting between them. The CDR3 is 15 amino acids. Germline CDR1 is SGHDT and CDR2 is YYEEEE. The chain's CDR3 is CASSLQLSGANVLTF. The CDR3 DNA follows: TGTGCCAGCAGCCTACAGCTCTCTGGGGCCAACGTCCTGACTTTC. The full variable domain, with the rest looked up from reference TRBV5-6 and TRBJ2-6, is DAGVTQSPTHLIKTRGQQVTLRCSPKSGHDTVSWYQQALGQGPQFIFQYYEEEERQRGNFPDRFSGHQFPNYSSELNVNALLLGDSALYLCASSLQLSGANVLTFGAGSRLTVL.

This clone was picked up one time. CDR3 loop: CASSYRASANTGELFF. CDR3 DNA sequence: TGTGCCAGCAGTTACCGGGCTAGCGCGAACACCGGGGAGCTGTTTTTT. This sequence joins TRBV6-5 and TRBJ2-2, with a tentative D call TRBD2 (6 bases). Germline V gene data show CDR1 as MNHEY and CDR2 as SVGAGI. There are 16 residues in the CDR3. Deletions cut 2 bases from V and 0 bases from J, with 10 bases between.

V is TRBV5-1 and J is TRBJ2-2, with D perhaps matching TRBD1 (6 bases). The V end lost 0 bases, the J end lost 4 bases, and 10 bases lay between the germline ends. CDR1 and CDR2 from the germline V gene are SGHRS and YFSETQ. CDR3 length: 15 residues. The CDR3 sequence is CASSLGQAFTGELFF. In DNA, the CDR3 is TGCGCCAGCAGCTTGGGACAGGCCTTCACCGGGGAGCTGTTTTTT.

The CDR3 bases are TGTGCCAGCAGTTACAGACCCTACGAGCAGTACTTC. Protein product: CASSYRPYEQYF. This chain links TRBV28 with TRBJ2-7, with unresolved D. Deletions cut 4 bases from V and 2 bases from J, with 6 bases between. This CDR3 is built from 12 residues. Germline CDR1 is MDHEN and CDR2 is SYDVKM.

The chain links TRBV11-2 to TRBJ2-5; D is uncertain. The CDR3 is 14 amino acids. Germline-derived CDR1 and CDR2 are SGHAT and FQNNGV. V was cut by 7 bases and J by 2 bases, with 14 bases left in between. CDR3 sequence: CASNPPTYQETQYF. In nucleotides, the CDR3 is TGTGCCAGCAACCCCCCGACTTATCAAGAGACCCAGTACTTC.

The chain combines TRBV11-2 with TRBJ2-7, with a weak D call TRBD1 (6 bases). The CDR3 runs 14 residues. Germline CDR1 SGHAT, CDR2 FQNNGV. Trimming stripped 2 bases from V and 2 bases from J, with 10 bases between. This chain's CDR3 is CASSLRQATYEQYF. In nucleotides, the CDR3 is TGTGCCAGCAGCTTAAGACAGGCGACCTACGAGCAGTACTTC.

The rearrangement uses TRBV19 and TRBJ2-1; TRBD1 might be the D (6 bases). Trimming left V 7 bases short and J 6 bases short, with 13 bases between. The CDR3 spans 13 residues. Germline V gene data show CDR1 as LNHDA and CDR2 as SQIVND (reference sequence). CDR3 loop: CASTLDSLNEQFF. CDR3 bases: TGTGCCAGTACTTTGGACAGCCTCAATGAGCAGTTCTTC.

This chain links TRBV30 with TRBJ1-1; no clear D. CDR3 length: 13 residues. The germline CDR1 and CDR2 sequences are GTSNPN and SVGIG (reference sequence). V was pared by 3 bases and J by 6 bases, with 14 bases between. CDR3 nucleotide sequence: TGTGCCTGGAGGGGCGATGGATATCCTGAAGCTTTCTTT. Residues: CAWRGDGYPEAFF.

The table lists this clone with a few counts. V usage is TRBV19 and J usage is TRBJ1-2; a possible D gene is TRBD1 (6 bases). The CDR3 totals 15 residues. V was shortened by 4 bases and J by 2 bases, with 14 bases between the two germline ends. CDR1 is LNHDA and CDR2 is SQIVND in the germline V gene (reference sequence). The CDR3 region has the DNA TGTGCCAGTAGTAAGACATGGACAGCAAACTATGGCTACACCTTC. Its protein is CASSKTWTANYGYTF.

This chain links TRBV5-1 with TRBJ2-1; 9 nucleotides line up with TRBD2. The CDR3 has 17 residues. V gave up 3 bases and J gave up 5 bases; unmatched junction bases: 12. Germline CDR1 SGHRS, CDR2 YFSETQ. In DNA, the CDR3 is TGCGCCAGCAGCTCATTCCCCGGTAGCGGGGGCCACAATGAGCAGTTCTTC. It yields the protein CASSSFPGSGGHNEQFF.

V and J are TRBV14 and TRBJ1-3; D uncertain. Per germline, CDR1 SGHDN and CDR2 FVKESK. The CDR3 extends over 13 amino acids. Between the trimmed V and J ends, which lost 2 bases and 4 bases, there was a span of 6 bases. The CDR3 DNA follows: TGTGCCAGCAGCCAACAACAGGGAAACACCATATATTTT. It is translated as CASSQQQGNTIYF.

Comments on this clone: Other DNA variants within this sample encode the same CDR3. J is TRBJ2-1 and V is TRBV12-5; 14 bases agree with TRBD2. After removal of 3 bases from V and 4 bases from J, the junction contained 8 bases not matched to a gene. The CDR3 spans 18 residues. Germline CDR1 is LGHNT and CDR2 is FRNRAP. DNA of the CDR3: TGTGCTAGTGGTTTTATGGGACTAGCGGGAGAAAGGTACAATGAGCAGTTCTTC. This encodes CASGFMGLAGERYNEQFF.

V and J are TRBV11-3 and TRBJ1-4, with D perhaps matching TRBD1 (5 bases). Trimming removed 4 bases from V and 4 bases from J, with 16 bases in between. The CDR3 extends over 16 amino acids. The germline V gene encodes CDR1 SGHNT and CDR2 YENEEA. The CDR3 bases are TGTGCCAGCAGCTCCGAAGCGACAGCTATTAATGAAAAACTGTTTTTT. This gives the protein CASSSEATAINEKLFF.

The chain joins TRBV29-1 to TRBJ2-3; perhaps TRBD1 as D (5 bases). Germline CDR1 and CDR2: SQVTM and ANQGSEA. Trimming took 4 bases from V and 2 from J, leaving 13 bases between them. CDR3 length: 14 amino acids. CDR3 region: CSVAGHLITDTQYF. CDR3 nucleotide sequence: TGCAGCGTTGCTGGACACTTGATCACAGATACGCAGTATTTT.

The chain uses TRBV19 and TRBJ2-1, with TRBD2 as a possible D gene (5 bases). Germline CDR1 reads LNHDA; CDR2 reads SQIVND (reference sequence). V was clipped by 3 bases and J by 5 bases, with 11 bases between them. The CDR3 runs to 14 residues. CDR3 coding DNA: TGTGCCAGTAGTATTGGTGCGGGCCACAATGAGCAGTTCTTC. Amino acids: CASSIGAGHNEQFF.

The rearrangement uses TRBV6-5 and TRBJ1-1; no reliable D call. This CDR3 comprises 14 residues. The V end was cut by 3 bases, the J end by 1 base, with 9 bases between. CDR1 and CDR2 (germline): MNHEY, SVGAGI. The CDR3, as DNA: TGTGCCAGCAGTTATGGGCAGGAGAACACTGAAGCTTTCTTT. Its translation is CASSYGQENTEAFF.

The V and J genes are TRBV7-9 and TRBJ2-5; tentative D call: TRBD1 (7 bases). Germline-derived CDR1 and CDR2 are SEHNR and FQNEAQ (reference sequence). The CDR3 length is 16 residues. V shed 1 base and J shed 1 base, with 13 bases lying between them. CDR3 DNA sequence: TGTGCCAGCAGCTTAGGGGCAGGGGGAGGCCAAGAGACCCAGTACTTC. It yields the protein CASSLGAGGGQETQYF.

The genes are TRBV7-2 and TRBJ2-7, with 10 bases that match TRBD1. The CDR3 covers 14 residues. From germline, CDR1 is SGHTA and CDR2 FQGNSA. J lost 6 bases, V lost 4 bases, and 6 bases had no gene match. The CDR3 nucleotides read TGTGCCAGCAGCTCAGACAGGGGGCGGGCCGAGCAGTACTTC. It yields the protein CASSSDRGRAEQYF.

The V and J genes are TRBV5-3 and TRBJ2-1; D gene unclear. TRBV5-3 is assigned to the ORF class and has an uncertain function. The CDR3 has 16 amino acids. V lost 0 bases and J lost 7, with 17 bases in between. The CDR3 protein is CARSLGGGASGNEQFF. The DNA for the CDR3 is TGTGCCAGAAGCTTGGGCGGCGGTGCCTCTGGGAATGAGCAGTTCTTC.

This chain connects TRBV5-1 to TRBJ1-6, with TRBD1 identical over 10 bases. Germline loops: CDR1 SGHRS, CDR2 YFSETQ. Trimming cost V 1 base and J 7 bases; bases outside gene matches: 2. The CDR3 sequence is 15 residues long. The CDR3 loop is CASSLRGQGNSPLHF. The CDR3, as DNA: TGCGCCAGCAGCTTGCGGGGACAGGGGAATTCACCCCTCCACTTT.

The chain links TRBV5-1 to TRBJ1-2; no clear D gene. Trimming cost V 1 base and J 0 bases, with 10 bases left between them. The germline V gene encodes CDR1 SGHRS and CDR2 YFSETQ. The CDR3 contains 15 residues. The CDR3 DNA reads TGCGCCAGCAGCTTGAGTTACTCAACTAACTATGGCTACACCTTC. Translated: CASSLSYSTNYGYTF.

The chain joins TRBV4-3 to TRBJ2-1, with a tentative D call TRBD2 (6 bases). Per germline, CDR1 LGHNA and CDR2 YSLEER. The CDR3 has 14 amino acids. The V end was cut by 0 bases, the J end by 7 bases, with 10 bases between. The CDR3 DNA reads as TGCGCCAGCAGCCAAGAAGCTGGGGGGAATGAGCAGTTCTTC. Its translation is CASSQEAGGNEQFF.

V is TRBV29-1 and J is TRBJ2-6; the match to TRBD1 covers 8 bases. Trimming cost V 6 bases and J 4 bases; bases outside gene matches: 8. Looked up from germline, CDR1 is SQVTM and CDR2 is ANQGSEA. CDR3 length: 15 amino acids. Here the CDR3 DNA reads TGCAGCGTCTCAAGGACAGGGACAGGGGCCAACGTCCTGACTTTC. Its translation is CSVSRTGTGANVLTF.

The gene calls are TRBV6-5 and TRBJ2-3; no clear D. Germline V CDR1 and CDR2: MNHEY, SVGAGI. The CDR3 is 14 residues long. Trimming cost V 0 bases and J 3 bases, with 7 bases left between them. In nucleotides, the CDR3 is TGTGCCAGCAGTTACTCGACATGGACAGATACGCAGTATTTT. Its translation is CASSYSTWTDTQYF.

The chain is built from TRBV10-3 and TRBJ2-1; 7 nucleotides agree with TRBD2. After removal of 5 bases from V and 7 bases from J, the junction contained 2 bases not matched to a gene. The CDR3 sequence is 12 residues long. CDR1 is ENHRY and CDR2 is SYGVKD in the germline V gene. This chain's CDR3 is CAISRLANEQFF. DNA for the CDR3: TGTGCCATCAGTCGACTAGCTAATGAGCAGTTCTTC.

This chain links TRBV7-8 with TRBJ1-2, with TRBD1 identical over 7 bases. Germline CDR1 and CDR2: SGHVS and FQNEAQ. The CDR3 is made up of 15 amino acids. V lost 5 bases and J lost 5; bases outside the gene matches: 11. The CDR3 DNA sequence: TGTGCCAGCAGCGGCCATAGGGGGCCACCGTATGGCTACACCTTC. Encoded protein: CASSGHRGPPYGYTF.

The J gene is TRBJ1-2, the V gene TRBV10-2, with 7 positions matching TRBD1. CDR1 is WSHSY, CDR2 SAAADI, per germline. The CDR3 sequence is 14 residues long. The V and J ends lost 5 bases and 3 bases, in that order; junction bases with no gene match: 6. The DNA for the CDR3 is TGCGCCAGCAGTCTAACAGGGGAGTACTATGGCTACACCTTC. Encoded protein: CASSLTGEYYGYTF.

This clone was observed a single time. The chain couples TRBV7-9 to TRBJ1-2; no reliable D call. The CDR3 consists of 16 residues. From germline, CDR1 is SEHNR and CDR2 FQNEAQ (reference sequence). Deletions cut 3 bases from V and 4 bases from J, with 18 bases between. CDR3 in amino acids: CASSLMEAQSFYGYTF. CDR3 in DNA: TGTGCCAGCAGCTTGATGGAGGCCCAATCCTTCTATGGCTACACCTTC.

The chain combines TRBV15 with TRBJ2-1; TRBD2 matches 9 bases. The ends lost 0 bases at V and 8 bases at J; junction bases unmatched: 2. Germline assignment: CDR1 LNHNV and CDR2 YYDKDF (reference sequence). This CDR3 has 14 amino acids. CDR3 DNA: TGTGCCACCAGCAGAGATGTAGCGGGAGATGAGCAGTTCTTC. Its translation is CATSRDVAGDEQFF.